The clone carrying this T cell receptor beta chain was observed a few times. Its target is not known. TCRdb itself ran the 5' RACE reads through MiXCR, one entry per CDR3 protein. This sample yields roughly 690,000 distinct CDR3 sequences, of which roughly 20% are seen a single time; around 4.4% belongs to the top ten. The data were taken from a study of identical twins. Overall study results and limits: Compared with unrelated sharing, twin-shared out-of-frame alpha sequences had more low-probability sequences.

CDR1 is SEHNR and CDR2 is FQNEAQ in the germline V gene (reference sequence). Trimming pared 5 bases from V and 2 bases from J, leaving 13 bases between. The CDR3 extends over 15 amino acids. The sample also formed part of further work on T cells expressing NK-cell markers. That source notes: Sorted CD3+CD56-NKG2C+, CD3+CD56+NKG2C- and CD3+CD56+NKG2C+ T cells were the source of the TCR beta repertoires. Roughly 1.0-8% of CD8+ T cells in about 6 donors belonged to dominant NKG2C+ clonotypes.

This clonotype was obtained from a woman aged 18-35 years in good health. V and J are TRBV7-9 and TRBJ1-5; D gene unclear. Sample: PBMCs. CDR3 DNA: TGTGCCAGCAGCGGACTTACGAGGGGCAATCAGCCCCAGCATTTT. It translates to CASSGLTRGNQPQHF. Full variable domain (rest looked up from reference TRBV7-9 and TRBJ1-5): DTGVSQNPRHKITKRGQNVTFRCDPISEHNRLYWYRQTLGQGPEFLTYFQNEAQLEKSRLLSDRFSAERPKGSFSTLEIQRTEQGDSAMYLCASSGLTRGNQPQHFGDGTRLSIL.